This T cell receptor (beta chain) derives from a study of a mutant IDH1 vaccine in newly diagnosed glioma. The time point denotes: week 23, last vaccination. The investigators gave 300 ug of mutant IDH1 20-mer peptide in each vaccine dose, together with topical imiquimod. The CDR3 runs to 13 residues. The V end lost 2 bases, the J end lost 8 bases, and 11 bases lay between the germline ends. The germline CDR1 and CDR2 sequences are SNHLY and FYNNEI. For this clone: Its antigen is unknown.

Clones were read by immunoSEQ multiplex PCR, and TCRdb kept only the in-frame ones, dropping some. The sample lists about 81,000 clones, 65% to 90% occurring once. This rearrangement joins TRBV2 to TRBJ2-3; D is undetermined. The material sequenced was PBMCs, taken from a glioma patient whose treatment included an IDH1 peptide vaccine. The receptor was isolated from a man younger than 40 with glioma. Some clones in this sample may be carry-over from other donors' samples. The CDR3 DNA sequence: TGTGCCAGCAGTGAAAATAGTGGCGGTACGCAGTATTTT. Translation gives CASSENSGGTQYF.